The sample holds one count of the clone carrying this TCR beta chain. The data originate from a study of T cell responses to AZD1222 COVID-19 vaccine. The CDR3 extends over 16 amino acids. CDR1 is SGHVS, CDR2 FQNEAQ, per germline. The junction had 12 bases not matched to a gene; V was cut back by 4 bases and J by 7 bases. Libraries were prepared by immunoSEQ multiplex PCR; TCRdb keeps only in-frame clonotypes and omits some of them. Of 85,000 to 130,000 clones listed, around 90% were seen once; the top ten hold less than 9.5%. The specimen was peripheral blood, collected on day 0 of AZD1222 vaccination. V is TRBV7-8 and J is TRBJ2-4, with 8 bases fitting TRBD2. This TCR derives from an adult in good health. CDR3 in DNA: TGTGCCAGCAGCTCGCCTTCGGCTCGGACTAGCAACATTCAGTACTTC. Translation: CASSSPSARTSNIQYF.